The T cell receptor (beta chain) described here comes from a study of shared clonotypes between healthy human individuals. Points on this clone: The sample contains more than one DNA sequence encoding this CDR3.

The CDR3 has 15 amino acids. The ends were cut back, 4 bases at V and 0 bases at J, with 10 bases in the middle. Germline V gives CDR1 SEHNR, CDR2 FQNEAQ (reference sequence). Only in-frame clones appear in the TCRdb table, and some are missing; sequencing was by immunoSEQ multiplex PCR. Of 2,500,000 or so clones listed, under 95% are singletons. The sequencing input was naive CD4+ T cells from PBMCs. The subset here: CD45RA+ positively selected. The chain has TRBV7-9 and TRBJ1-3; a possible D gene is TRBD1 (5 bases). The receptor's source is a man between 18 and 29 years old in good health. Some clones in this sample may be carry-over from other donors' samples. CDR3 DNA sequence: TGTGCCAGCAGCTCAGACAGAGCCTCTGGAAACACCATATATTTT. Translation: CASSSDRASGNTIYF.